This T cell receptor beta chain was identified during a study of spatial heterogeneity in lung cancer. Study background: Sequenced follow-up PBMC samples came a median of about 24 months after resection, where available. Sequence detection consistently recorded a greater number of beta-chain than alpha-chain sequences. Study-level results: Ubiquitous, expanded tumor-derived TCRs were more frequently observed in blood at resection than at follow-up.

The CDR3 consists of 14 residues. Looked up from germline, CDR1 is SGHTA and CDR2 is FQGNSA. V shed 5 bases and J shed 6 bases, with 15 bases lying between them. Worth noting for this clonotype: Its antigen remains unknown.

Time point here: blood at routine non-recurrence follow-up after resection. Sequencing covered unsorted whole RNA taken from tumor, nontumor lung or frozen PBMC. One entry per CDR3 protein, called by TCRdb with MiXCR from the 5' RACE reads. Of roughly 24,000 distinct CDR3 sequences listed, about 9.8% are singletons. The chain carries TRBV7-2 and TRBJ2-3, with D perhaps TRBD1 (6 bases). The specimen was PBMCs, collected at follow-up. This TCR was recovered from a male donor with early-stage non-small cell lung cancer. CDR3 DNA: TGTGCCAGCAGCCCCGATTTGGGGGCGGATACGCAGTATTTT. Translating gives CASSPDLGADTQYF.